The clone carrying this T cell receptor (beta chain) was seen once. What it binds is unknown. This entry comes from a study of radiotherapy plus CTLA-4 blockade in lung cancer. Background on the study: For less than 20% of patients, objective responses occurred, and about 33% had disease control.

Whole-study findings and limits: Early shifts in blood T cell clones, with interferon-beta, reportedly predicted response best. Tumor-origin TCR clones grew in blood after radiotherapy plus ipilimumab.

People whose metastatic non-small-cell lung cancer was chemo-refractory got focal radiation along with CTLA-4 blockade by ipilimumab. The repertoire was sequenced with immunoSEQ multiplex PCR; TCRdb's copy has only in-frame clones and lacks some. The profile shows more than 75,000 clones, approximately 80% of them singletons. The CDR3 spans 12 residues. The V end was cut by 2 bases, the J end by 8 bases, with 9 bases between. Germline V gives CDR1 MDHEN, CDR2 SYDVKM. Specimen: peripheral blood, collected from a patient treated with radiotherapy plus ipilimumab. The chain uses TRBV28 and TRBJ1-2; unclear D gene. The TCR sequence derives from a human donor with non-small cell lung cancer that progressed on radiotherapy plus ipilimumab. The CDR3 region is CASSLEARGYTF. The CDR3 coding sequence is TGTGCCAGCAGTTTAGAGGCCCGCGGCTACACCTTC.